The rows below give T cell receptor beta chains drawn from one sample of a study of cytomegalovirus exposure and HLA in healthy donors. Sequenced by immunoSEQ multiplex PCR; TCRdb stores in-frame clones only, minus some. The sample has about 200,000 clones, 9.5% to 15% seen once. Sequenced: PBMCs. Receptor source: a man aged 50-60 years in good health and CMV-seropositive. Both conserved end residues are part of each CDR3. The order of the fields is J gene, V gene, CDR3 length, clone size, D gene, CDR3 DNA, CDR3 protein. The D gene is left open where the match is weak. Size tells how often a clone was seen (once, few, many) or the class of an expanded clone, and some rows leave it out.

>TRBJ2-1|TRBV6-4|15|-|-
TGTGCCAGCAGTGACACGGACAGCTCCTACAATGAGCAGTTCTTC
CASSDTDSSYNEQFF
>TRBJ1-2|TRBV6-1|13|-|-
TGTGCCAGCAGCCCCTCCCTAGATTATGGCTACACCTTC
CASSPSLDYGYTF
>TRBJ2-5|TRBV6-1|16|-|-
TGTGCCAGCAGTGAGCTTGCGGGGAGTAGATCAGAGACCCAGTACTTC
CASSELAGSRSETQYF
>TRBJ2-5|TRBV27|12|-|-
TGTGCCAGCAGTTCGCCACGGGGGACCCAGTACTTC
CASSSPRGTQYF
>TRBJ2-7|TRBV7-9|15|few|-
TGTGCCAGCAGCTTACTGGGTGCACCCAGGGACGAGCAGTACTTC
CASSLLGAPRDEQYF
>TRBJ1-1|TRBV15|14|-|TRBD1
TGTGCCACCAGCAGAGAAGGAACAGGGGCTGAAGCTTTCTTT
CATSREGTGAEAFF
>TRBJ2-2|TRBV4-3|19|-|-
TGCGCCAGCAGCCATCCGGTCTTAGGGAAGGGGGCGAACACCGGGGAGCTGTTTTTT
CASSHPVLGKGANTGELFF
>TRBJ2-5|TRBV5-1|16|few|TRBD2
TGCGCCAGCTCCGATTGGCTAGCGGGTGGGGGCGAGACCCAGTACTTC
CASSDWLAGGGETQYF
>TRBJ1-2|TRBV11-2|16|few|TRBD1
TGTGCCAGCAGCTTAGATCCCCGGGACAGGGCCCGAGGCTACACCTTC
CASSLDPRDRARGYTF
>TRBJ2-3|TRBV11-3|14|-|TRBD2
TGTGCCAGCCGACTAGCGGGGCGGACAGATACGCAGTATTTT
CASRLAGRTDTQYF
>TRBJ2-3|TRBV7-2|13|-|-
TGTGCCAGCAGATATAGCCCGGGAGATACGCAGTATTTT
CASRYSPGDTQYF
>TRBJ2-2|TRBV29-1|16|few|TRBD1
TGCAGCGTTGAAGCCCCGGACAGGGAAGGCACCGGGGAGCTGTTTTTT
CSVEAPDREGTGELFF
>TRBJ1-2|TRBV6-5|12|few|-
TGTGCCAGCAGCAGACAGAACTATGGCTACACCTTC
CASSRQNYGYTF
>TRBJ1-1|TRBV21-1|13|-|-
TGTGCCCCCAGCACTGAGAGGGACACTGAAGCTTTCTTT
CAPSTERDTEAFF
>TRBJ1-1|TRBV7-2|13|-|-
TGTGCCAGCAGCCGTCCAGGGAAAACTGAAGCTTTCTTT
CASSRPGKTEAFF
>TRBJ2-2|TRBV7-9|15|few|TRBD1
TGTGCCAGCAGGGGGGGACAGGGGAACACCGGGGAGCTGTTTTTT
CASRGGQGNTGELFF
>TRBJ2-7|TRBV2|15|few|TRBD1
TGTGCCAGTAGGACAGGGGGCCTGGCTGGGAACGAGCAGTACTTC
CASRTGGLAGNEQYF
>TRBJ1-1|TRBV6-5|15|few|-
TGTGCCAGCAGTTACGCGACAGGCGTTTACACTGAAGCTTTCTTT
CASSYATGVYTEAFF